Below, 23 T cell receptor beta chains from the same sample are listed, as sequenced in a study of blood T cell repertoires in COVID-19. Assay: immunoSEQ multiplex PCR; the TCRdb copy retains only in-frame clones and omits some. The sample lists over 200,000 clones, 80% to 90% occurring once. Sequencing was carried out using peripheral blood. These receptors came from a woman of 80 years or more with active or convalescent COVID-19.

The rearrangement joins TRBV5-6 to TRBJ2-2, with 7 bases matching TRBD1. The CDR3 extends over 14 amino acids. Germline V gene data show CDR1 as SGHDT and CDR2 as YYEEEE. The V gene end was trimmed by 7 bases and the J gene end by 5 bases; junction bases not matched to a gene: 8. For the CDR3, the DNA is TGTGCCAGCCGTCGGGACAGCCAGACCGGGGAGCTGTTTTTT. It codes for CASRRDSQTGELFF. Drawing the rest from reference TRBV5-6 and TRBJ2-2, the complete variable domain is DAGVTQSPTHLIKTRGQQVTLRCSPKSGHDTVSWYQQALGQGPQFIFQYYEEEERQRGNFPDRFSGHQFPNYSSELNVNALLLGDSALYLCASRRDSQTGELFFGEGSRLTVL.

The gene calls are TRBV11-3 and TRBJ2-3; maybe TRBD2 (7 bases). CDR1 SGHNT and CDR2 YENEEA come from the germline V gene. V was cut by 5 bases and J by 2 bases, with 14 bases left in between. This CDR3 is built from 15 residues. CDR3 nucleotide sequence: TGTGCCAGCAGCACCGGGGGGCGTTTCACAGATACGCAGTATTTT. This translates into CASSTGGRFTDTQYF.

The J gene is TRBJ2-5, the V gene TRBV7-6; D not resolved. V gave up 5 bases and J gave up 1 base, with 5 bases separating them. Germline V CDR1 and CDR2: SGHVS, FNYEAQ. CDR3 size: 12 residues. As DNA, the CDR3 is TGTGCCAGCAGCCCATCCCAAGAGACCCAGTACTTC. This encodes CASSPSQETQYF.

This chain connects TRBV4-3 to TRBJ1-5; D ambiguous. Per germline, CDR1 LGHNA and CDR2 YSLEER. V lost 0 bases, J lost 6 bases, and 6 bases lay in between. The length of the CDR3 is 13 residues. CDR3 loop: CASSQDSGQPQHF. As DNA, the CDR3 is TGCGCCAGCAGCCAAGATTCCGGTCAGCCCCAGCATTTT.

The chain joins TRBV29-1 to TRBJ1-5; D call uncertain. Germline loops: CDR1 SQVTM, CDR2 ANQGSEA. Trimming removed 6 bases from V and 4 bases from J, with 13 bases in between. The CDR3 is 13 residues long. This chain's CDR3 is CSVMVQWNQPQHF. The CDR3 DNA reads TGCAGCGTAATGGTCCAGTGGAATCAGCCCCAGCATTTT.

The V call is TRBV2, the J call TRBJ2-4, with D tentatively TRBD1 (5 bases). Between the trimmed V and J ends, which lost 7 bases and 8 bases, there was a span of 15 bases. The CDR3 loop spans 13 amino acids. Germline CDR1 reads SNHLY; CDR2 reads FYNNEI. CDR3 DNA sequence: TGTGCCAGCAAGACAGCCTCCTTCGACATTCAGTACTTC. Translated, it gives CASKTASFDIQYF. Together with reference TRBV2 and TRBJ2-4, the CDR3 gives the full variable domain: EPEVTQTPSHQVTQMGQEVILRCVPISNHLYFYWYRQILGQKVEFLVSFYNNEISEKSEIFDDQFSVERPDGSNFTLKIRSTKLEDSAMYFCASKTASFDIQYFGAGTRLSVL.

CDR3 loop: CASSPTPKEKLFF. The CDR3 DNA follows: TGTGCCAGCTCTCCTACTCCAAAGGAAAAACTGTTTTTT. The chain carries TRBV18 and TRBJ1-4; no definite D call. V lost 6 bases to trimming and J lost 8 bases, with 13 bases between them. The CDR3 length is 13 residues. Germline V CDR1 and CDR2: KGHSH, LQKENI.

This chain links TRBV5-6 with TRBJ1-1; a possible D gene is TRBD1 (6 bases). Germline CDR1 reads SGHDT; CDR2 reads YYEEEE. The ends were cut back, 4 bases at V and 7 bases at J, with 20 bases in the middle. The CDR3 runs to 15 residues. In nucleotides, the CDR3 is TGTGCCAGCAGCATACCGGGGGGCACGACTATTGAAGCTTTCTTT. Its translation is CASSIPGGTTIEAFF. Combining the CDR3 with reference TRBV5-6 and TRBJ1-1 gives the whole variable domain DAGVTQSPTHLIKTRGQQVTLRCSPKSGHDTVSWYQQALGQGPQFIFQYYEEEERQRGNFPDRFSGHQFPNYSSELNVNALLLGDSALYLCASSIPGGTTIEAFFGQGTRLTVV.

This clone has a single count. The chain is built from TRBV7-2 and TRBJ1-2; tentative D call: TRBD1 (6 bases). This CDR3 contains 14 residues. V was trimmed by 5 bases and J by 8 bases, leaving 18 bases between them. Looked up from germline, CDR1 is SGHTA and CDR2 is FQGNSA. Here the CDR3 DNA reads TGTGCCAGCAGCCCTCGAGCAGGGGTGGAGGGCTACACCTTC. Translation gives CASSPRAGVEGYTF.

The chain joins TRBV29-1 to TRBJ2-3; D call uncertain. V was clipped by 4 bases and J by 1 base, with 9 bases between them. The CDR3 extends over 13 amino acids. Germline V gene lookup returns CDR1 SQVTM and CDR2 ANQGSEA. CDR3 residues: CSVVVARTDTQYF. DNA of the CDR3: TGCAGCGTTGTGGTGGCACGCACAGATACGCAGTATTTT.

CDR3 in amino acids: CASWPASGEIGYTF. CDR3 DNA: TGTGCCAGCTGGCCGGCCTCGGGGGAGATAGGCTACACCTTC. The gene calls are TRBV27 and TRBJ1-2, with a tentative D call TRBD1 (5 bases). Trimming took 8 bases from V and 8 from J, leaving 21 bases between them. The CDR3 runs 14 residues. Germline-derived CDR1 and CDR2 are MNHEY and SMNVEV (reference sequence).

The chain has TRBV18 and TRBJ2-2, with D maybe TRBD2 (6 bases). There are 15 residues in the CDR3. Trimming left V 6 bases short and J 3 bases short, with 14 bases between. CDR1 and CDR2 from the germline V gene are KGHSH and LQKENI. In DNA, the CDR3 is TGTGCCAGCTCCCTCACGGCTAGCGACACCGGGGAGCTGTTTTTT. This gives the protein CASSLTASDTGELFF.

The table lists this clone with a few counts. The chain is built from TRBV9 and TRBJ1-3; D is undetermined. The length of the CDR3 is 17 residues. Germline V gene data show CDR1 as SGDLS and CDR2 as YYNGEE. Between the trimmed V and J ends, which lost 2 bases and 2 bases, there was a span of 17 bases. CDR3 sequence reads: CASSVMAGRTAGNTIYF. CDR3 bases: TGTGCCAGCAGCGTGATGGCAGGTAGGACTGCTGGAAACACCATATATTTT. Based on the CDR3 plus reference TRBV9 and TRBJ1-3, the full variable domain is DSGVTQTPKHLITATGQRVTLRCSPRSGDLSVYWYQQSLDQGLQFLIQYYNGEERAKGNILERFSAQQFPDLHSELNLSSLELGDSALYFCASSVMAGRTAGNTIYFGEGSWLTVV.

The chain joins TRBV7-3 to TRBJ1-1, with D unresolved. Trimming shortened V by 3 bases and J by 2 bases, and 7 bases separated the two germline ends. The CDR3 loop spans 13 amino acids. The germline V gene encodes CDR1 SGHTA and CDR2 FQGTGA. The CDR3 bases are TGTGCCAGCAGCTTGGGCAGAAACACTGAAGCTTTCTTT. This encodes CASSLGRNTEAFF.

This chain joins TRBV28 and TRBJ1-2; TRBD1 is a possible D gene (6 bases). CDR3 length: 15 amino acids. The V gene's germline CDR1 is MDHEN and CDR2 SYDVKM. The germline V and J ends were trimmed by 5 bases and 8 bases, with 21 bases remaining between them. CDR3 DNA: TGTGCCAGCAGTGCACCCTTCACAGGGATCGGGGGCTACACCTTC. This translates into CASSAPFTGIGGYTF.

This clone has only a few counts. The CDR3 loop reads CASSSVGLEAFF. The CDR3 region has the DNA TGTGCCAGCAGCTCCGTGGGGCTTGAAGCTTTCTTT. The chain uses TRBV5-4 and TRBJ1-1, with a possible D match to TRBD1 (5 bases). The CDR3 covers 12 residues. V dropped 3 bases and J dropped 7 bases, with 10 bases sitting between them. CDR1 and CDR2 (germline): SGHNT, YYREEE (reference sequence).

This chain connects TRBV28 to TRBJ1-6, with 7 bases fitting TRBD1. Germline lookup yields CDR1 MDHEN and CDR2 SYDVKM. This CDR3 comprises 13 residues. V gave up 10 bases and J gave up 7 bases; unmatched junction bases: 7. Here the CDR3 reads CATTTGLNSPLHF. As DNA, the CDR3 is TGTGCCACTACGACAGGGTTAAATTCACCCCTCCACTTT.

The J gene is TRBJ1-2, the V gene TRBV4-2; perhaps TRBD1 as D (5 bases). Germline V gives CDR1 LGHNA, CDR2 YNFKEQ. V was clipped by 0 bases and J by 3 bases, with 14 bases between them. This CDR3 spans 16 amino acids. This CDR3 is CASSQDRQGSYYGYTF. The CDR3 DNA reads TGTGCCAGCAGCCAAGATAGGCAGGGCAGCTACTATGGCTACACCTTC.

This chain uses TRBV24-1 with TRBJ1-2, with D unresolved. Looked up from germline, CDR1 is KGHDR and CDR2 is SFDVKD. Trimming left V 9 bases short and J 2 bases short, with 12 bases between. The CDR3 totals 13 residues. The CDR3 loop is CATSGYPNYGYTF. DNA for the CDR3: TGTGCCACCTCCGGGTATCCAAACTATGGCTACACCTTC.

This chain joins TRBV7-3 and TRBJ2-1; 15 bases agree with TRBD2. J lost 13 bases, V lost 4 bases, and 8 bases had no gene match. The germline CDR1 and CDR2 sequences are SGHTA and FQGTGA. The CDR3 length is 15 residues. Here the CDR3 DNA reads TGTGCCAGCAGCTCCGGGACTAGCGGGGGGAGTTCCCAGTTCTTC. It translates to CASSSGTSGGSSQFF.

The chain couples TRBV29-1 to TRBJ1-2, with D maybe TRBD1 (5 bases). The CDR3 loop spans 11 amino acids. CDR1 and CDR2 from the germline V gene are SQVTM and ANQGSEA. V was trimmed by 7 bases and J by 7 bases, leaving 13 bases between them. The CDR3 nucleotides are TGCAGCGCCCAACGGGGGTTTGGCTACACCTTC. It codes for CSAQRGFGYTF. The variable domain in full, completed from reference TRBV29-1 and TRBJ1-2, reads SAVISQKPSRDICQRGTSLTIQCQVDSQVTMMFWYRQQPGQSLTLIATANQGSEATYESGFVIDKFPISRPNLTFSTLTVSNMSPEDSSIYLCSAQRGFGYTFGSGTRLTVV.

V is TRBV28 and J is TRBJ2-5; 7 bases align to TRBD1. Germline trimming cut 2 bases from V and 5 bases from J; bases unmatched to any gene: 8. CDR1 and CDR2 (germline): MDHEN, SYDVKM. This CDR3 region has 15 residues. CDR3 bases: TGTGCCAGCAGTTTAGAACCGACAGGGCGGGAGACCCAGTACTTC. This gives the protein CASSLEPTGRETQYF.

V gene TRBV7-2 combines with J gene TRBJ1-2, with 11 bases matching TRBD1. The CDR3 has 15 residues. CDR1 and CDR2 from the germline V gene are SGHTA and FQGNSA. V was clipped by 5 bases and J by 4 bases; unmatched bases: 6. CDR3 DNA: TGTGCCAGCAGCCTGGACAGGGGGCTCCTCTATGGCTACACCTTC. This encodes CASSLDRGLLYGYTF. Full variable domain (outside the CDR3, taken from reference TRBV7-2 and TRBJ1-2): GAGVSQSPSNKVTEKGKDVELRCDPISGHTALYWYRQSLGQGLEFLIYFQGNSAPDKSGLPSDRFSAERTGGSVSTLTIQRTQQEDSAVYLCASSLDRGLLYGYTFGSGTRLTVV.